The next 9 T cell receptor beta chains were all read from a single sample in a study of molecular identifiers for immune sequencing clone quantification. MiXCR, run by TCRdb on the PCR reads, gives a single entry per CDR3 protein. The table has a few hundred thousand distinct CDR3 sequences, about 20% seen once; the top ten hold about 0.8%. Source material: naive CD8+ T cells from blood, with Jurkat cell RNA spiked in. As to subset: FACS-sorted CD8+CD4-CCR7+CD45RA+ naive T cells. Source of these receptors: a human donor in good health. Some libraries in this study had Jurkat cell RNA spiked in.

The genes are TRBV19 and TRBJ2-7; the D is unclear. The V end was cut by 2 bases, the J end by 3 bases, with 11 bases between. The germline V gene has CDR1 LNHDA and CDR2 SQIVND (reference sequence). CDR3 size: 14 residues. The DNA for the CDR3 is TGTGCCAGTAGTATAAACGGGTTGGTCTACGAGCAGTACTTC. Translated: CASSINGLVYEQYF.

This clonotype was seen ten or more times. This rearrangement joins TRBV19 to TRBJ2-7, with a weak D call TRBD1 (6 bases). Deletions cut 10 bases from V and 5 bases from J, with 21 bases between. Per the germline V gene, CDR1 is LNHDA and CDR2 is SQIVND (reference sequence). This CDR3 has 14 residues. CDR3 sequence: CATTGDILDHEQYF. CDR3 coding DNA: TGTGCCACCACCGGGGACATACTAGACCACGAGCAGTACTTC.

As regards this clonotype: One junction end disagrees with the germline gene, perhaps due to a read error. The chain recombines TRBV28 with TRBJ2-3; D is possibly TRBD2 (6 bases). Germline CDR1 and CDR2: MDHEN and SYDVKM. The length of the CDR3 is 15 residues. The CDR3 DNA is TGTGCCAGCAGTTTATTACTAACTAGCACAGGTACGCAGTATTTT. As protein: CASSLLLTSTGTQYF.

The chain combines TRBV2 with TRBJ2-3, with TRBD2 matching over 9 bases. Per the germline V gene, CDR1 is SNHLY and CDR2 is FYNNEI. The V segment lost 8 bases and the J segment 2 bases; nucleotides outside the gene matches: 11. The CDR3 spans 16 residues. CDR3 sequence: CASREQGLANTDTQYF. The CDR3 coding sequence is TGTGCCAGCCGAGAGCAGGGACTAGCAAACACAGATACGCAGTATTTT.

As regards this clonotype: This may be a read error, as it is one base from a much larger clone. The chain combines TRBV18 with TRBJ2-3; tentatively, D is TRBD1 (6 bases). The CDR3 spans 15 residues. CDR1 and CDR2 from the germline V gene are KGHSH and LQKENI. The CDR3 loop reads CASSPTRDKTGTQYF. CDR3 in DNA: TGTGCCAGCTCACCGACGAGGGACAAAACAGGTACGCAGTATTTT.

As for this clonotype: This may arise from a read error, as a much more abundant clone is one base away. DNA of the CDR3: TGTGCCAGCAGTTCCGCGACAGCTCGGAACGAGCAGTACTTC. As protein: CASSSATARNEQYF. The chain links TRBV12-3 or TRBV12-4 to TRBJ2-7; weak D call: TRBD1 (5 bases). The CDR3 is 14 amino acids. Between the trimmed V and J ends, which lost 4 bases and 5 bases, there was a span of 15 bases.

CDR3 sequence (DNA): TGTGCCAGCAGTTTAGTAGGGGGGAGAGGGTCGCAGCCCCAGCATTTT. As protein: CASSLVGGRGSQPQHF. This chain connects TRBV28 to TRBJ1-5, with a possible D match to TRBD1 (6 bases). The CDR3 is 16 residues long. Trimming shortened V by 2 bases and J by 7 bases, and 18 bases separated the two germline ends. From germline, CDR1 is MDHEN and CDR2 SYDVKM.

The chain uses TRBV12-3 or TRBV12-4 and TRBJ2-2; 7 nucleotides match TRBD1. V trimming: 5 bases; J trimming: 4 bases; junction bases outside the gene matches: 7. This CDR3 is built from 15 residues. CDR3 residues: CASSVAGGSTGELFF. The CDR3 DNA reads as TGTGCCAGCAGTGTGGCAGGGGGTAGCACCGGGGAGCTGTTTTTT.

As regards this clonotype: A clone one base away is much larger, so this may be a read error. The gene calls are TRBV28 and TRBJ2-3, with a weak D call TRBD1 (5 bases). Trimming took 6 bases from V and 5 from J, leaving 18 bases between them. Germline CDR1 is MDHEN and CDR2 is SYDVKM. The CDR3 spans 15 residues. CDR3 region: CASSGEDIPGDTQYF. The CDR3 region has the DNA TGTGCCAGCAGCGGTGAGGACATACCAGGAGATACGCAGTATTTT.